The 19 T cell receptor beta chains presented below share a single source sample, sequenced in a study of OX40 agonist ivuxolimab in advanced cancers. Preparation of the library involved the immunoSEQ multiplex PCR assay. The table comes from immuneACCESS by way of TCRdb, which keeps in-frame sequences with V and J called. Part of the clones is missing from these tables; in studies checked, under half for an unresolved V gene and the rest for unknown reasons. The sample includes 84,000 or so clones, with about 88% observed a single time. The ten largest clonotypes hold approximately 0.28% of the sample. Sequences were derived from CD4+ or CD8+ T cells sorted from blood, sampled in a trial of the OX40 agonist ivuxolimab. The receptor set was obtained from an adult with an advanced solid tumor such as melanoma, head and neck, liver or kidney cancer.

CDR3 sequence: CASSARGGMNTEAFF. CDR3 nucleotides: TGTGCCAGCAGCGCCAGGGGGGGAATGAACACTGAAGCTTTCTTT. The chain links TRBV7-9 to TRBJ1-1; 7 nucleotides line up with TRBD1. The length of the CDR3 is 15 residues. The V and J ends lost 5 bases and 0 bases, in that order; junction bases with no gene match: 6. CDR1 SEHNR and CDR2 FQNEAQ come from the germline V gene (reference sequence).

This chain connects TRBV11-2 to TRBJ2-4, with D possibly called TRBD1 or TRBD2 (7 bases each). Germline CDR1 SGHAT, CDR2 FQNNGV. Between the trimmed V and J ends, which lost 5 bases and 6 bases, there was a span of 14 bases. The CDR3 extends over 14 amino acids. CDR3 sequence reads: CASSPQGRGNIQYF. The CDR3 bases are TGTGCCAGCAGCCCACAGGGGAGGGGAAACATTCAGTACTTC.

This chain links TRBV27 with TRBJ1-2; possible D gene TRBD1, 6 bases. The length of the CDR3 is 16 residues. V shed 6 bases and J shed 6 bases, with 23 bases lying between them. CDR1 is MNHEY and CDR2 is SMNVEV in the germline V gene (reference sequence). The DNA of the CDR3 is TGTGCCAGCAGACCAGAAAAGGGGGTGGAGTATAATGGCTACACCTTC. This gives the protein CASRPEKGVEYNGYTF.

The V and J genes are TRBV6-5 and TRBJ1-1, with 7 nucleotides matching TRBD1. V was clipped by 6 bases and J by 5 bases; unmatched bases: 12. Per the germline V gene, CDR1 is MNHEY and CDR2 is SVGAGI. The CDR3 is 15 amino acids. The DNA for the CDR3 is TGTGCCAGCAGGAGGGATAGTCAGGGGGTGACTGAAGCTTTCTTT. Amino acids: CASRRDSQGVTEAFF.

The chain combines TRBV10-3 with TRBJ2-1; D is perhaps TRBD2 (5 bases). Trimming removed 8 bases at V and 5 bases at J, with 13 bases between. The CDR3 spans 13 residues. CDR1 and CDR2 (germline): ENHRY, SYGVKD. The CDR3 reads CAISGGQNNEQFF. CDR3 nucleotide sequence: TGTGCCATCTCAGGCGGGCAAAACAATGAGCAGTTCTTC.

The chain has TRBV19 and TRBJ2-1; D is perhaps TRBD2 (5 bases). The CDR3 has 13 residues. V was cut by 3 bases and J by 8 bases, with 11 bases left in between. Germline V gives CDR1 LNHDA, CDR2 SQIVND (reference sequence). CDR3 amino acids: CASSIRGTDEQFF. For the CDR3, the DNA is TGTGCCAGTAGTATTCGGGGTACGGATGAGCAGTTCTTC.

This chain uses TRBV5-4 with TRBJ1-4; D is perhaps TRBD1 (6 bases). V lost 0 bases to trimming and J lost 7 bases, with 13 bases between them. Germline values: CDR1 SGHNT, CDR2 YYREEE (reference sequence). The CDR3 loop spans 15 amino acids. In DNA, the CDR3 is TGTGCCAGCAGCTTGGGTGCAGGGGAGACTGAAAAACTGTTTTTT. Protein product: CASSLGAGETEKLFF.

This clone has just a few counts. CDR3 DNA sequence: TGTGCCAGCAGCACGACAGGGTTTTCACCCCTCCACTTT. This encodes CASSTTGFSPLHF. This chain links TRBV5-4 with TRBJ1-6, with 7 bases lining up with TRBD1. The germline CDR1 and CDR2 sequences are SGHNT and YYREEE (reference sequence). The junction had 4 bases not matched to a gene; V was cut back by 4 bases and J by 9 bases. The CDR3 is 13 residues long.

The CDR3 DNA reads as TGTGCCAGCAGCTTGGTTGACAGCCATAACTATGGCTACACCTTC. This sequence encodes CASSLVDSHNYGYTF. This chain uses TRBV5-6 with TRBJ1-2; weak D call: TRBD1 (5 bases). CDR1 and CDR2 from the germline V gene are SGHDT and YYEEEE. Trimming removed 0 bases from V and 1 base from J, with 10 bases in between. CDR3 length: 15 amino acids.

DNA of the CDR3: TGTGCCTGGAGTGTACAAGGAGGCTACACCTTC. Its translation is CAWSVQGGYTF. This chain links TRBV30 with TRBJ1-2; D gene ambiguous. CDR3 length: 11 amino acids. Germline loops: CDR1 GTSNPN, CDR2 SVGIG (reference sequence). Trimming left V 0 bases short and J 8 bases short, with 7 bases between.

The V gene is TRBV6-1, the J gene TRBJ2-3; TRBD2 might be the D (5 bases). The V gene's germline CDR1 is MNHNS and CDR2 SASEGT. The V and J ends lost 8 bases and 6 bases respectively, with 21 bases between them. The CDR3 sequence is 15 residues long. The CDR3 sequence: CASQSGLARKDTQYF. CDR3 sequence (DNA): TGTGCCAGCCAGAGCGGCCTAGCCCGGAAGGATACGCAGTATTTT.

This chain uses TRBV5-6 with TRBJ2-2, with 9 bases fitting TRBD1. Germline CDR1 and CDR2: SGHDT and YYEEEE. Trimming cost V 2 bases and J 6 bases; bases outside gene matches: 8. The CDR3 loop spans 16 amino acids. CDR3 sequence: CASSFPGQGRAGELFF. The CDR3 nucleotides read TGTGCCAGCAGCTTTCCGGGACAGGGTCGAGCCGGGGAGCTGTTTTTT.

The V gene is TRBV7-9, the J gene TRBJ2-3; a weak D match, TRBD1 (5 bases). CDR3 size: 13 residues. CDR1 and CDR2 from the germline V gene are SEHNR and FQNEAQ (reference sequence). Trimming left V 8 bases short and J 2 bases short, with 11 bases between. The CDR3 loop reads CASRQINTDTQYF. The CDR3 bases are TGTGCCAGCCGACAGATAAACACAGATACGCAGTATTTT.

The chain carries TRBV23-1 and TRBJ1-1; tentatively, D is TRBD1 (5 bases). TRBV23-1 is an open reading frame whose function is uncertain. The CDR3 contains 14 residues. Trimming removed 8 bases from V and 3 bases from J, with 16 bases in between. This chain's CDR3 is CASGTKGRDTEAFF. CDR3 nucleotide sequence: TGCGCCAGCGGGACTAAGGGGCGCGACACTGAAGCTTTCTTT.

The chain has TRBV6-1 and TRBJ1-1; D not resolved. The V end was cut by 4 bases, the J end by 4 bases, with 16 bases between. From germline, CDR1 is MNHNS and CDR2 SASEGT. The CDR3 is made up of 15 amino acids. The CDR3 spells CASSGLSGLATEAFF. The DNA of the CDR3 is TGTGCCAGCAGTGGGCTTTCGGGTTTGGCCACTGAAGCTTTCTTT.

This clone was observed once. The CDR3 bases are TGTGCCAGCAGCCCCGGGACAGATCGACGCGGGGAGCTGTTTTTT. It is translated as CASSPGTDRRGELFF. The chain combines TRBV14 with TRBJ2-2; TRBD1 agrees at 7 bases. Germline lookup yields CDR1 SGHDN and CDR2 FVKESK. The CDR3 extends over 15 amino acids. V was pared by 4 bases and J by 7 bases, with 9 bases of the junction left unmatched.

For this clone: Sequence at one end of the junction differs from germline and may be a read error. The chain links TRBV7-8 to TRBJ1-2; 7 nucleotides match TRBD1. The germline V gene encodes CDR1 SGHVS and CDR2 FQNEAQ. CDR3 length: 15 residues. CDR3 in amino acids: CGSSPMGQYANGYTF. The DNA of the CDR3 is TGTGGCAGCAGCCCCATGGGACAGTACGCGAATGGCTACACCTTC.

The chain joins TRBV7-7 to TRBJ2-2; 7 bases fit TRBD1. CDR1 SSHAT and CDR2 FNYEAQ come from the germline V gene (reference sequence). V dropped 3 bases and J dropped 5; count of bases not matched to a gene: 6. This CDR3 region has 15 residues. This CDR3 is CASSLTGSGTGELFF. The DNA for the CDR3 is TGTGCCAGCAGCTTGACAGGGTCAGGTACCGGGGAGCTGTTTTTT.

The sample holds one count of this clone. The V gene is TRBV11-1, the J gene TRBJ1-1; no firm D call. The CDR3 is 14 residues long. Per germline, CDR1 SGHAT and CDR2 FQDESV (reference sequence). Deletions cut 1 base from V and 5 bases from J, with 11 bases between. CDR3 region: CASSLDLTGTEAFF. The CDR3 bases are TGTGCCAGCAGCTTAGATTTGACGGGGACTGAAGCTTTCTTT.